This T cell receptor beta chain is from a study of T-cell memory formation after mild COVID-19. Overall study: Largely, TCR clusters stayed within a single donor. Study results and caveats: Mainly in CM and EM were contracting CD4+ clones; CD8+ were in EMRA.

Notes on this clonotype: Its specificity is not known.

V lost 4 bases, J lost 1 base, and 3 bases stayed unmatched. This CDR3 has 17 amino acids. Germline CDR1 and CDR2: LGHNA and YNFKEQ. Using constant-segment primers, 5'RACE produced TCR alpha and TCR beta cDNA libraries carrying sample barcodes and UMIs. TCRdb reprocessed the 5' RACE reads with MiXCR, giving one entry per CDR3 protein. This sample has a few hundred thousand distinct CDR3 sequences, with 15% to 20% found just once. Sequencing was carried out using PBMCs or a T cell subset sorted from them (not recorded which). The clonotype comes from a man between 18 and 29 years old who had mild COVID-19 (a few samples of this study predate the infection). Cell type and time point are not known. The chain recombines TRBV4-2 with TRBJ2-6; 11 bases agree with TRBD1. CDR3 amino acids: CASSRTGGLSGANVLTF. Written as DNA, the CDR3 is TGTGCCAGCAGCCGGACAGGGGGCCTTTCTGGGGCCAACGTCCTGACTTTC.